This paragraph covers one TCR beta chain sequence. Its antigen is not known. This entry comes from a study of cytotoxic CD8 clonotypes in ibrutinib-treated CLL. General study findings and limits: Investigators sampled sustained-remission and progressing patients at differing times. Baseline clonality was higher than in age-matched healthy donors and moved in step with circulating CD8+ T-cell counts.

Investigators sought sequencing depths of between 1 in 200,000 and 1 in 1 million T cells. Sequencing was performed with immunoSEQ multiplex PCR; in TCRdb, only in-frame clones are kept and a portion is missing. The table records hundreds of thousands of clones, 67% of them present only once. This CDR3 spans 13 amino acids. Per the germline V gene, CDR1 is MDHEN and CDR2 is SYDVKM. Trimming pared 4 bases from V and 4 bases from J, leaving 10 bases between. This clonotype originated in a human donor with chronic lymphocytic leukemia. The sequencing here drew on PBMCs, taken after 36 months of ibrutinib treatment. The rearrangement links TRBV28 to TRBJ2-5; D ambiguous. The DNA of the CDR3 is TGTGCCAGCAGTTCAGTGAGACCAGAGACCCAGTACTTC. This translates into CASSSVRPETQYF. The variable domain in full, with the rest retrieved from reference TRBV28 and TRBJ2-5, is DVKVTQSSRYLVKRTGEKVFLECVQDMDHENMFWYRQDPGLGLRLIYFSYDVKMKEKGDIPEGYSVSREKKERFSLILESASTNQTSMYLCASSSVRPETQYFGPGTRLLVL.